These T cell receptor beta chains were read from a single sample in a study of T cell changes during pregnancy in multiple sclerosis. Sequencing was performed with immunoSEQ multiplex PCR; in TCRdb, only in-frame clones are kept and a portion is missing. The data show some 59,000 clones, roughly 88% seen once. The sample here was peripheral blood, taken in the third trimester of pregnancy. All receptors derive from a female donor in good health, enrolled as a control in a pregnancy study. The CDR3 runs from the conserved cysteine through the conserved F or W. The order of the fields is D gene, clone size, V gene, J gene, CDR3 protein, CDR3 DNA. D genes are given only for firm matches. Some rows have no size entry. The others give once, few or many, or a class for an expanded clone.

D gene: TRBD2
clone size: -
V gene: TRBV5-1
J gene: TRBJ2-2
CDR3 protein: CASSLAGGTGELFF
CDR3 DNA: TGCGCCAGCAGCTTGGCGGGAGGAACCGGGGAGCTGTTTTTT

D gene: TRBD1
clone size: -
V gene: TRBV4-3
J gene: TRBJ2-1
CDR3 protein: CASSATAGQGPYNEQFF
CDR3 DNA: TGCGCCAGCAGCGCGACGGCGGGACAGGGGCCCTACAATGAGCAGTTCTTC

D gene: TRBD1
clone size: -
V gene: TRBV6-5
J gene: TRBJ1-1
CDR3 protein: CASRPGGRTEAFF
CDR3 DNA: TGTGCCAGCAGGCCAGGGGGCAGGACTGAAGCTTTCTTT

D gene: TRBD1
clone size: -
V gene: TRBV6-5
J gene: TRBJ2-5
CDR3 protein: CASSFKQGARETQYF
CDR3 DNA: TGTGCCAGCAGTTTCAAACAGGGGGCGCGGGAGACCCAGTACTTC

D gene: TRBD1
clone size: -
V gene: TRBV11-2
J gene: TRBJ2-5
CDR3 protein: CASSPRTGDYQETQYF
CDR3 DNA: TGTGCCAGCAGCCCCCGGACAGGCGACTACCAAGAGACCCAGTACTTC

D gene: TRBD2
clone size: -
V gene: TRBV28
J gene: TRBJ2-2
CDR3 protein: CASSHGGGHTGELFF
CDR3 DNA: TGTGCCAGCAGCCATGGGGGGGGTCACACCGGGGAGCTGTTTTTT

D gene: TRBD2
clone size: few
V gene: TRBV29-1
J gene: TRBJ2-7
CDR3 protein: CSVESAGVGSYEQYF
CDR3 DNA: TGCAGCGTTGAGTCAGCGGGAGTAGGCTCCTACGAGCAGTACTTC

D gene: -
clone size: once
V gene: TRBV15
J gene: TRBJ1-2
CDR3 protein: CATSQTGMMRHGYTF
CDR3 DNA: TGTGCCACCAGCCAAACCGGGATGATGAGGCATGGCTACACCTTC

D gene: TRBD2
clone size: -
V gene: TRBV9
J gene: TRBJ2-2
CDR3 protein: CASSVGLAGTGELFF
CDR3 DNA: TGTGCCAGCAGCGTAGGGCTAGCGGGGACCGGGGAGCTGTTTTTT

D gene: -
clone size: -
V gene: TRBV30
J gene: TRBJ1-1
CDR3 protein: CAWSVAGTTEAFF
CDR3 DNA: TGTGCCTGGAGTGTGGCGGGGACTACTGAAGCTTTCTTT

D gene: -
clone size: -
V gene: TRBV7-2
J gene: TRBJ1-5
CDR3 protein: CASTPAGGLNQPQHF
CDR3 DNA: TGTGCCAGCACACCAGCCGGGGGACTGAATCAGCCCCAGCATTTT

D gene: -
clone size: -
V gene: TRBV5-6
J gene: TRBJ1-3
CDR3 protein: CASSLDRFSGNTIYF
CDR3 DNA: TGTGCCAGCAGCTTGGACAGATTCTCTGGAAACACCATATATTTT

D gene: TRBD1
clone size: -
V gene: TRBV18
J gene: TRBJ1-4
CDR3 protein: CASSRQTGLGEKLFF
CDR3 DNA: TGTGCCAGCTCACGCCAGACAGGGCTCGGTGAAAAACTGTTTTTT

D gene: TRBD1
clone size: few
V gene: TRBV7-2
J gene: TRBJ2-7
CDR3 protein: CASSLDRDRGLLAQYF
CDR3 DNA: TGTGCCAGCAGCTTAGACCGGGACAGGGGGCTGTTGGCGCAGTACTTC

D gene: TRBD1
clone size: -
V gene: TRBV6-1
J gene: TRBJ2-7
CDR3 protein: CASSARWGQGASYEQYF
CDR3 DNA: TGTGCCAGCAGTGCTCGATGGGGACAGGGGGCGAGCTACGAGCAGTACTTC

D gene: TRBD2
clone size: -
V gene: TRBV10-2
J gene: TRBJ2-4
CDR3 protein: CASSEELLAAEPYF
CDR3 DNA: TGCGCCAGCAGTGAGGAGTTACTAGCGGCGGAACCGTACTTC

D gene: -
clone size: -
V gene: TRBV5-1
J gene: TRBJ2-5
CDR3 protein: CASSLTGARETQYF
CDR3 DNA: TGCGCCAGCAGCTTAACCGGAGCTCGAGAGACCCAGTACTTC

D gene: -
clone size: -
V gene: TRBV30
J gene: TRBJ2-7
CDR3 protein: CAWSVGQPSYEQYF
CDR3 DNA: TGTGCCTGGAGTGTCGGACAGCCCTCCTACGAGCAGTACTTC

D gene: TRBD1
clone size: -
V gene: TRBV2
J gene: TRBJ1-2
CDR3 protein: CASSSTPGQGSGYTF
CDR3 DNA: TGTGCCAGCAGTAGCACTCCGGGACAGGGAAGTGGCTACACCTTC